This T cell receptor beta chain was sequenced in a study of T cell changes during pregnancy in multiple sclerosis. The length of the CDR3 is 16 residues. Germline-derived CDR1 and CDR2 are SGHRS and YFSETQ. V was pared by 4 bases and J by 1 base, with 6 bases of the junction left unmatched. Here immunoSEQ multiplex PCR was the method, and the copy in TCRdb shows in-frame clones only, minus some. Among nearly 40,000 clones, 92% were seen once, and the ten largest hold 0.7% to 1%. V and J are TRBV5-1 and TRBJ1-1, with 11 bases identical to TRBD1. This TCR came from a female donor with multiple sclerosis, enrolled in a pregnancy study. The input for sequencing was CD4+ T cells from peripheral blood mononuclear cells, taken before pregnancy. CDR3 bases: TGCGCCAGCAGCGCAAGGACAGGGGGCCCGAACACTGAAGCTTTCTTT. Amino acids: CASSARTGGPNTEAFF.